The rows below give T cell receptor beta chains drawn from one sample of a study of control samples from healthy donors and cancer patients. The repertoire was sequenced with immunoSEQ multiplex PCR; TCRdb's copy has only in-frame clones and lacks some. The table includes roughly 400,000 clones, 75% to 95% detected once. Sequenced sample: PBMCs. The receptors stem from a man in his forties or fifties with head and neck cancer. CDR3s include the opening cysteine and the closing phenylalanine or tryptophan. D genes are given only for firm matches. Clone size is not always given. Where it is, it says once, few, many or a class for expanded clones.

d_call clone_size j_call v_call cdr3_aa cdr3_nt
. . TRBJ1-1 TRBV5-4 CASSLDSTEAFF TGTGCCAGCAGCTTGGATTCAACTGAAGCTTTCTTT
. . TRBJ2-1 TRBV12-5 CASGLVRSGHNEQFF TGTGCTAGTGGTTTGGTCCGTTCTGGCCACAATGAGCAGTTCTTC
TRBD1 . TRBJ1-2 TRBV10-2 CASSDWTGGADGYTF TGCGCCAGCAGTGATTGGACAGGGGGGGCGGATGGCTACACCTTC
. . TRBJ1-1 TRBV5-1 CASSLVEGPTEAFF TGCGCCAGCAGCTTGGTGGAGGGGCCCACTGAAGCTTTCTTT
. . TRBJ1-2 TRBV6-2/TRBV6-3 CASSRGGLEGYTF TGTGCCAGCAGCCGCGGGGGGCTGGAGGGCTACACCTTC
. . TRBJ2-1 TRBV11-3 CASSLMTYNEQFF TGTGCCAGCAGCTTAATGACATACAATGAGCAGTTCTTC
. . TRBJ1-2 TRBV30 CAWSEREDYGYTF TGTGCCTGGAGTGAGAGGGAGGACTATGGCTACACCTTC
TRBD1 once TRBJ1-1 TRBV7-2 CASSRQGGTEAFF TGTGCCAGCAGCCGACAGGGGGGCACTGAAGCTTTCTTT
TRBD2 few TRBJ2-5 TRBV11-3 CASSLEGTKGETQYF TGTGCCAGCAGCTTGGAAGGGACTAAGGGGGAGACCCAGTACTTC
. . TRBJ1-5 TRBV6-5 CASRTGRNQPQHF TGTGCCAGCAGGACAGGTCGCAATCAGCCCCAGCATTTT
. . TRBJ2-1 TRBV5-1 CASSPYQMSSYNEQFF TGCGCCAGCAGCCCTTATCAGATGAGCTCCTACAATGAGCAGTTCTTC
. . TRBJ2-7 TRBV6-5 CASSYSTQGSYEQYF TGTGCCAGCAGTTACTCAACACAGGGATCCTACGAGCAGTACTTC
. . TRBJ2-1 TRBV24-1 CATSSRGAESYNEQFF TGTGCCACCAGCTCCCGGGGAGCAGAGAGTTACAATGAGCAGTTCTTC
TRBD1 . TRBJ2-7 TRBV27 CASTRGRTGDYEQYF TGTGCCAGCACCCGCGGCCGGACAGGGGACTACGAGCAGTACTTC
TRBD1 . TRBJ2-2 TRBV7-2 CASSRGGYTGELFF TGTGCCAGCAGCAGAGGGGGCTACACCGGGGAGCTGTTTTTT
. . TRBJ2-5 TRBV7-9 CASSQDGSAETQYF TGTGCCAGCAGCCAAGACGGATCAGCAGAGACCCAGTACTTC
TRBD1 . TRBJ1-6 TRBV9 CASSVGTAASNSPLHF TGTGCCAGCAGCGTGGGGACAGCGGCCTCCAATTCACCCCTCCACTTT
. . TRBJ1-4 TRBV7-2 CASSLDPGRFYEKLFF TGTGCCAGCAGCTTAGATCCGGGACGGTTTTATGAAAAACTGTTTTTT
. few TRBJ1-1 TRBV30 CAWSPGGTEAFF TGTGCCTGGAGTCCCGGTGGGACTGAAGCTTTCTTT
. . TRBJ2-3 TRBV7-3 CASSLTAAGGTDTQYF TGTGCCAGCAGCTTAACCGCCGCTGGAGGCACAGATACGCAGTATTTT
. . TRBJ2-7 TRBV2 CASSEVGRPNEQYF TGTGCCAGCAGTGAAGTGGGGCGACCGAACGAGCAGTACTTC
TRBD2 few TRBJ2-7 TRBV4-2 CASSQANSGSPSSYEQYF TGTGCCAGCAGCCAAGCAAATAGCGGGAGTCCCTCGAGTTACGAGCAGTACTTC
. . TRBJ1-1 TRBV9 CASSVDGGTTEAFF TGTGCCAGCAGCGTAGATGGGGGGACCACTGAAGCTTTCTTT
. . TRBJ1-2 TRBV6-5 CASSSPGQMAGGYTF TGTGCCAGCAGTTCCCCGGGACAAATGGCAGGAGGCTACACCTTC
. . TRBJ2-7 TRBV29-1 CSAAAEYEQYF TGCAGCGCCGCGGCAGAATACGAGCAGTACTTC
. . TRBJ2-3 TRBV3-1/TRBV3-2 CASSPPGGGGQNTQYF TGTGCCAGCAGCCCCCCAGGGGGCGGGGGGCAAAATACGCAGTATTTT
. . TRBJ2-7 TRBV19 CAGPYEQYF TGTGCCGGTCCCTACGAGCAGTACTTC
. . TRBJ1-1 TRBV7-9 CASSPGGPGVNTEAFF TGTGCCAGCAGCCCGGGGGGGCCCGGGGTGAACACTGAAGCTTTCTTT
TRBD1 once TRBJ1-1 TRBV10-1 CASSAGTGNTEAFF TGCGCCAGCAGTGCCGGGACAGGGAACACTGAAGCTTTCTTT
TRBD1 . TRBJ1-2 TRBV27 CASSGTGQNYGYTF TGTGCCAGCAGTGGCACGGGACAGAACTATGGCTACACCTTC
. . TRBJ1-2 TRBV28 CARQVANYGYTF TGTGCCAGACAAGTAGCTAACTATGGCTACACCTTC
. . TRBJ1-5 TRBV6-5 CASSLGQTNQPQHF TGTGCCAGCAGCCTCGGACAGACCAATCAGCCCCAGCATTTT
TRBD2 few TRBJ2-1 TRBV5-1 CASILTSGGYNEQFF TGCGCCAGCATCCTCACTAGCGGGGGATACAATGAGCAGTTCTTC
. . TRBJ2-3 TRBV6-5 CASSYSDRDTQYF TGTGCCAGCAGTTACTCTGACAGAGATACGCAGTATTTT
. . TRBJ2-7 TRBV7-9 CASSRQASYEQYF TGTGCCAGCAGCCGACAGGCCTCCTACGAGCAGTACTTC
. few TRBJ1-5 TRBV6-5 CASSYTADSNQPQHF TGTGCCAGCAGTTACACGGCAGATAGCAATCAGCCCCAGCATTTT
TRBD2 once TRBJ2-7 TRBV5-1 CASSAAGASYEQYF TGCGCCAGCAGCGCAGCGGGAGCCTCCTACGAGCAGTACTTC
. . TRBJ2-5 TRBV2 CASSGEAETQYF TGTGCCAGCAGCGGGGAGGCAGAGACCCAGTACTTC
. . TRBJ2-2 TRBV6-2/TRBV6-3 CASSPPGLANTGELFF TGTGCCAGCAGCCCTCCGGGGCTAGCGAACACCGGGGAGCTGTTTTTT
. . TRBJ1-1 TRBV4-1 CASSQEGRQREAFF TGCGCCAGCAGCCAAGAGGGAAGACAGCGTGAAGCTTTCTTT
TRBD1 . TRBJ1-1 TRBV19 CASSIQQGRVTEAFF TGTGCCAGTAGTATTCAACAGGGGAGGGTCACTGAAGCTTTCTTT
TRBD1 . TRBJ1-4 TRBV7-9 CASSLGDRDIVKLFF TGTGCCAGCAGCTTAGGGGACAGGGATATCGTAAAACTGTTTTTT
. . TRBJ1-5 TRBV18 CASSPGETPRPQHF TGTGCCAGCTCACCAGGGGAGACCCCACGGCCCCAGCATTTT
. . TRBJ2-3 TRBV5-6 CASSFIGVPHTDTQYF TGTGCCAGCAGCTTTATAGGGGTTCCCCACACAGATACGCAGTATTTT
. . TRBJ2-7 TRBV5-4 CASSPPLAGAAYEQYF TGTGCCAGCAGCCCCCCCTTAGCAGGGGCCGCCTACGAGCAGTACTTC
. . TRBJ2-5 TRBV2 CASIKVAGSQETQYF TGTGCCAGCATTAAGGTCGCCGGTAGCCAAGAGACCCAGTACTTC
. once TRBJ2-1 TRBV7-8 CASSYTGLRFF TGTGCCAGCAGCTACACAGGGTTGAGGTTCTTC
TRBD1 . TRBJ2-4 TRBV13 CASSSTMAGTGEEMQYF TGTGCCAGCAGCTCAACCATGGCCGGGACAGGGGAAGAGATGCAGTACTTC
TRBD2 . TRBJ2-5 TRBV27 CASSSQGAGGQTQYF TGTGCCAGCAGTTCCCAGGGAGCGGGAGGCCAGACCCAGTACTTC
TRBD1 . TRBJ1-6 TRBV6-5 CASKVGTANSPLHF TGTGCCAGCAAGGTTGGGACAGCCAATTCACCCCTCCACTTT
. . TRBJ1-4 TRBV28 CASLRLGSTNEKLFF TGTGCCAGCCTCCGTTTAGGGTCGACTAATGAAAAACTGTTTTTT
. . TRBJ1-5 TRBV4-2 CASSQLASQPQHF TGTGCCAGCAGCCAGCTTGCGAGTCAGCCCCAGCATTTT
. . TRBJ2-7 TRBV9 CASSAGFGSSYEQYF TGTGCCAGCAGCGCAGGGTTCGGGAGCTCCTACGAGCAGTACTTC
. . TRBJ2-1 TRBV6-5 CASSFDRDLDNEQFF TGTGCCAGCAGTTTCGATCGGGACTTGGACAATGAGCAGTTCTTC
. . TRBJ2-5 TRBV4-3 CASSQDITGALQTQYF TGCGCCAGCAGTCAAGATATTACGGGGGCCCTCCAGACCCAGTACTTC
. . TRBJ2-1 TRBV6-6 CASSTSGTIYNEQFF TGTGCCAGCAGTACCTCCGGGACGATTTACAATGAGCAGTTCTTC
TRBD2 . TRBJ2-1 TRBV7-9 CASSLSFSAGGSVDEQFF TGTGCCAGCAGCTTATCCTTCTCAGCGGGGGGGAGTGTCGATGAGCAGTTCTTC